The rows below give T cell receptor beta chains drawn from one sample of a study of blood T cell repertoires in COVID-19. Profiled with immunoSEQ multiplex PCR; TCRdb holds only in-frame clones, not every one. The sample shows roughly 100,000 clones, about 85% of them seen only once. Sequenced: peripheral blood. These receptors came from a human donor in a cohort sampled during active COVID-19. Each CDR3 is given with its conserved first and last residue. D genes are given only for firm matches. Clone size is stated in some rows and not others, as once, few, many or a class when expanded.

cdr3_nt cdr3_aa j_call clone_size v_call d_call
TGTGCCAGCAGTGAACATGTGTCCAGGATGACAGATACGCAGTATTTT CASSEHVSRMTDTQYF TRBJ2-3 . TRBV6-1 .
TGCAGCGGAGGGGACAACTACAATGAGCAGTTCTTC CSGGDNYNEQFF TRBJ2-1 few TRBV29-1 .
TGCGCCAGCAGCCCGCCCTTGACAGGGGGTGGCTACACCTTC CASSPPLTGGGYTF TRBJ1-2 . TRBV5-1 TRBD1
TGTGCCTTGGAGGACCACGCTTTCGGGGAGCAGTTCTTC CALEDHAFGEQFF TRBJ2-1 few TRBV30 .
TGTGCCAGCAGCCCGGGACAAATTGGAAACACCATATATTTT CASSPGQIGNTIYF TRBJ1-3 once TRBV5-6 .
TGCGCCAGCAGCCAAGATCGCGGGGGAAGGGCTGAGCAGTACTTC CASSQDRGGRAEQYF TRBJ2-7 . TRBV4-3 TRBD2
TGCGCCAGCAGCTTGGTAGGGAGCGTCGGCACCGGGGAGCTGTTTTTT CASSLVGSVGTGELFF TRBJ2-2 . TRBV5-1 .
TGTGCCAGTAGCACCGGGATGCTTTATAGCAATCAGCCCCAGCATTTT CASSTGMLYSNQPQHF TRBJ1-5 . TRBV19 .
TGTGCCAGCAGCTTAATGGGGGTACTAGCGGGGTTAACAGATACGCAGTATTTT CASSLMGVLAGLTDTQYF TRBJ2-3 . TRBV7-2 TRBD2
TGTGCCAGCAGCTTGGCGGAAGGCGGGGGAGAAAAACTGTTTTTT CASSLAEGGGEKLFF TRBJ1-4 . TRBV5-4 .
TGTGCCAGCAGTCCGAATGGGGGGATCAACGAGCAGTACTTC CASSPNGGINEQYF TRBJ2-7 . TRBV28 .
TGTGCCAGCAGTTTCGCACAGACTGAAGCTTTCTTT CASSFAQTEAFF TRBJ1-1 . TRBV6-2/TRBV6-3 .
TGCGCCAGCAGCTTAACCGGGACTAGCTTTACAGATACGCAGTATTTT CASSLTGTSFTDTQYF TRBJ2-3 . TRBV5-1 TRBD2
TGTGCTAGTGGGCCCGGACAGGACTACGAGCAGTACTTC CASGPGQDYEQYF TRBJ2-7 . TRBV12-5 TRBD1
TGTGCCAGCAGCGCGACAGGGGCAAATCAGCCCCAGCATTTT CASSATGANQPQHF TRBJ1-5 . TRBV7-2 TRBD1
TGCGCCAGCAGCTTGGGGGCCCATGGGCAGTATTTT CASSLGAHGQYF TRBJ2-3 . TRBV5-1 .
TGTGCCAGCAGAGACGAAGCGGGAGTTCGCACCGGGGAGCTGTTTTTT CASRDEAGVRTGELFF TRBJ2-2 . TRBV7-3 TRBD2
TGTGCCAGCACCCCAGATGGGCGAAGCTATGGCTACACCTTC CASTPDGRSYGYTF TRBJ1-2 . TRBV9 .
TGCGCCACTCGGGCCGGGACTACCACGATAAGTACGTTCTTC CATRAGTTTISTFF TRBJ2-1 . TRBV5-1 TRBD2
TGTGCCAGCAGCTTATTGGGGACATCCTCACCCCTCCACTTT CASSLLGTSSPLHF TRBJ1-6 few TRBV7-3 .
TGTGCCAGCAGCCAAGAACGGGATACGAACACCGGGGAGCTGTTTTTT CASSQERDTNTGELFF TRBJ2-2 . TRBV3-1/TRBV3-2 .
TGTGCCAGCAGCTTACAGGTCAATCAGCCCCAGCATTTT CASSLQVNQPQHF TRBJ1-5 few TRBV6-4 .
TGTGCCAGCAGCTTTAGCGGGGGGGCTGATTCCGGGGAGCTGTTTTTT CASSFSGGADSGELFF TRBJ2-2 once TRBV7-2 TRBD2
TGTGCCACCACCCCAGGGAATCAAGACCAGCCCCAGCATTTT CATTPGNQDQPQHF TRBJ1-5 few TRBV10-3 .
TGTGCCAGCAGTGAAGACGGGCCCCAGCATTTT CASSEDGPQHF TRBJ1-5 few TRBV2 .
TGTGCCAGCAGCCAAATGAGCGGAGATGACACCGGGGAGCTGTTTTTT CASSQMSGDDTGELFF TRBJ2-2 . TRBV7-3 .
TGTGCCAGCAGCTCAAGCGGGGGGACCACAGATACGCAGTATTTT CASSSSGGTTDTQYF TRBJ2-3 . TRBV5-4 TRBD2
TGTGCCAGTAGCCCACAAGGGACAGAATATGGCTACACCTTC CASSPQGTEYGYTF TRBJ1-2 . TRBV19 TRBD1
TGTGCCACCAGTGATTCGGCAGGGTATGGAGCTAACTATGGCTACACCTTC CATSDSAGYGANYGYTF TRBJ1-2 once TRBV24-1 .
TGTGCCAGTAGTACGACCGGGACTAGCGGGAGGGCCGCGTACAATGAGCAGTTCTTC CASSTTGTSGRAAYNEQFF TRBJ2-1 few TRBV19 TRBD2
TGTGCCAGCAGCGTAGAAGGGGGGGTTAATACTGAAGCTTTCTTT CASSVEGGVNTEAFF TRBJ1-1 . TRBV9 .
TGTGCCAGTAGTTTCGGACAGCACTCCTACGAGCAGTACTTC CASSFGQHSYEQYF TRBJ2-7 . TRBV19 .
TGTGCCAGCACGCGGGGAGGGGCCGGGATGAATGAAAAACTGTTTTTT CASTRGGAGMNEKLFF TRBJ1-4 . TRBV28 .